These T cell receptor beta chains were read from a single sample in a study of post-analysis software for immune sequencing data. TCRdb fed the PCR reads into MiXCR, producing one record per CDR3 protein. The table has approximately 250,000 distinct CDR3 sequences, just over 35% seen once. Sequenced sample: blood. The receptor set was obtained from a girl between 10 and 17 years old with multiple sclerosis. CDR3s include the opening cysteine and the closing phenylalanine or tryptophan.

>TRBV3-1|TRBJ2-5
CASSQPGTSGRVLETQYF
>TRBV6-6|TRBJ1-3
CASSPRGHTIYF
>TRBV20-1|TRBJ2-5
CSARAQPRGSIQETQYF
>TRBV12-3/TRBV12-4|TRBJ2-3
CASWTWQASTDARYF
>TRBV20-1|TRBJ1-5
CSASLGEPQHF
>TRBV29-1|TRBJ1-2
CSVGSGYGYTF
>TRBV5-1|TRBJ1-5
CASREDRGHNQPQHF
>TRBV4-2|TRBJ2-1
CASSHGRFNEQFF
>TRBV20-1|NA
CSAFLVETQYF
>TRBV9|TRBJ2-1
CASSVVAGGPNEQFF
>TRBV15|TRBJ2-1
CATSRVRAGDNEQFF
>TRBV12-3/TRBV12-4|TRBJ1-2
CASSSPGGAKGYTF